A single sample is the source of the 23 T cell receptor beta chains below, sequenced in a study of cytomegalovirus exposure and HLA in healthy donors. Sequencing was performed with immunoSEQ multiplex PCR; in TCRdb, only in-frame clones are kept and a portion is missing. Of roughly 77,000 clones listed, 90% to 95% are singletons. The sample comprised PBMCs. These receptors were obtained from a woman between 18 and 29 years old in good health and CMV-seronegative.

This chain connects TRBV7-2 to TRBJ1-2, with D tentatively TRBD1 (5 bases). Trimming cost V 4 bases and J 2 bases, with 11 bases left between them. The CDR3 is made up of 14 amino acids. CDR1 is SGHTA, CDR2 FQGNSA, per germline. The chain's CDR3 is CASSSSGGNYGYTF. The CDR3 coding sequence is TGTGCCAGCAGCTCCAGCGGGGGGAACTATGGCTACACCTTC.

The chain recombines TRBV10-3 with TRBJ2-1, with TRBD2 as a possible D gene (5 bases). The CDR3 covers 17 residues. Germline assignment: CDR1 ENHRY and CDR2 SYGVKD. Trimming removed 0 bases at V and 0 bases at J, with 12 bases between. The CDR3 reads CAISESGGVSSYNEQFF. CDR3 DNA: TGTGCCATCAGTGAGTCTGGAGGAGTTAGCTCCTACAATGAGCAGTTCTTC.

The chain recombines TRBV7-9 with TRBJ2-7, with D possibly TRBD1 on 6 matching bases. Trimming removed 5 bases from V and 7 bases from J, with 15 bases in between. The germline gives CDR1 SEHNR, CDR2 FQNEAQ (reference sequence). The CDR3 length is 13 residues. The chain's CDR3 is CASSPNRDTEQYF. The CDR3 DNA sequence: TGTGCCAGCAGCCCAAACCGGGACACTGAGCAGTACTTC.

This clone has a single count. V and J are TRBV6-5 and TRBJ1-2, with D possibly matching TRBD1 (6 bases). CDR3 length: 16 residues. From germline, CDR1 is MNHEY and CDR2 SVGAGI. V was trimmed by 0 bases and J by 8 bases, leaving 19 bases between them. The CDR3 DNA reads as TGTGCCAGCAGTTACTCCCAGGGGATGTTCCCTATGGGCTACACCTTC. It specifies CASSYSQGMFPMGYTF.

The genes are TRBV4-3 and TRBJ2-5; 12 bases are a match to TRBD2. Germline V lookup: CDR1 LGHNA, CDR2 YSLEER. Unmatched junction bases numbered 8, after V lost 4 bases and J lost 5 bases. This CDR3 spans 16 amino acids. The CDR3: CASSPTSGSAWETQYF. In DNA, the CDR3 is TGCGCCAGCAGCCCGACTAGCGGGAGCGCCTGGGAGACCCAGTACTTC.

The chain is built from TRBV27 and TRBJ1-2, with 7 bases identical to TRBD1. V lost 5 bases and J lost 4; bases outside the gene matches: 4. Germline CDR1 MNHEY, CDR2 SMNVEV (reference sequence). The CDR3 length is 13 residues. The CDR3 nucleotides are TGTGCCAGCAGTCGAGGGGGCGCCTATGGCTACACCTTC. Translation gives CASSRGGAYGYTF.

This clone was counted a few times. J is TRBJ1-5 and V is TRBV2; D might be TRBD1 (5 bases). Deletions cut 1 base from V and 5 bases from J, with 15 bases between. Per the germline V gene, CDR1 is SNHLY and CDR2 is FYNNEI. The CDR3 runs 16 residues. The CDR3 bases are TGTGCCAGCAGTGAAGTCTGGTCCAGGGAAGATCAGCCCCAGCATTTT. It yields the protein CASSEVWSREDQPQHF. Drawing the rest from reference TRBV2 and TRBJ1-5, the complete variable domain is EPEVTQTPSHQVTQMGQEVILRCVPISNHLYFYWYRQILGQKVEFLVSFYNNEISEKSEIFDDQFSVERPDGSNFTLKIRSTKLEDSAMYFCASSEVWSREDQPQHFGDGTRLSIL.

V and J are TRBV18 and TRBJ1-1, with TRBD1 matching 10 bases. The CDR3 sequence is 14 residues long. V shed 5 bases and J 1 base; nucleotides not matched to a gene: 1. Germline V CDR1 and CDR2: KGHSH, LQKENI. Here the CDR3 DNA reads TGTGCCAGCTCAGGACAGGGGGGGAACACTGAAGCTTTCTTT. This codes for CASSGQGGNTEAFF.

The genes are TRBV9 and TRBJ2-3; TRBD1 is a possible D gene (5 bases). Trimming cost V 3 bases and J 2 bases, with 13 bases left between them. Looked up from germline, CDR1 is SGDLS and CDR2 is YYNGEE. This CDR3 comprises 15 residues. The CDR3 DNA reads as TGTGCCAGCAGCGCCCAGACAGATACCACAGATACGCAGTATTTT. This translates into CASSAQTDTTDTQYF.

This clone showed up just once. The CDR3 protein is CASSLTPHRGVFQPQHF. In nucleotides, the CDR3 is TGTGCCAGCAGCTTAACCCCACACAGGGGGGTCTTTCAGCCCCAGCATTTT. The chain employs TRBV7-2 and TRBJ1-5; 8 nucleotides match TRBD1. CDR3 length equals 17 residues. The germline V gene encodes CDR1 SGHTA and CDR2 FQGNSA. V dropped 2 bases and J dropped 6; count of bases not matched to a gene: 12.

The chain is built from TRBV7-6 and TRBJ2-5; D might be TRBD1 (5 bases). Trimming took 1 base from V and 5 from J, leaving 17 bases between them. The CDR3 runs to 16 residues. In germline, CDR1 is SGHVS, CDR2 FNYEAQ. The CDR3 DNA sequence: TGTGCCAGCAGCTTAGGGATGATGGGGTCAGGGGAGACCCAGTACTTC. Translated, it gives CASSLGMMGSGETQYF. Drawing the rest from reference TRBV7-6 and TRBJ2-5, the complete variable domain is GAGVSQSPRYKVTKRGQDVALRCDPISGHVSLYWYRQALGQGPEFLTYFNYEAQQDKSGLPNDRFSAERPEGSISTLTIQRTEQRDSAMYRCASSLGMMGSGETQYFGPGTRLLVL.

The CDR3 DNA sequence: TGCGCCAGCAGCCAGGAGCCGGGACAGGGGGCCTACGAGCAGTACTTC. Translated: CASSQEPGQGAYEQYF. This chain uses TRBV4-1 with TRBJ2-7; 11 bases match TRBD1. The V gene's germline CDR1 is MGHRA and CDR2 YSYEKL. The CDR3 has 16 residues. Trimming cost V 3 bases and J 2 bases; bases outside gene matches: 6.

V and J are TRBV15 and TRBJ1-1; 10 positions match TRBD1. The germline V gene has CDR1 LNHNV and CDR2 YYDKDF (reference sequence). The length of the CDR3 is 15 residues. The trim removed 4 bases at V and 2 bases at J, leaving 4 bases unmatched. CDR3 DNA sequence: TGTGCCACCAGCAAGCGACAGGGGGCAAACACTGAAGCTTTCTTT. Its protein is CATSKRQGANTEAFF.

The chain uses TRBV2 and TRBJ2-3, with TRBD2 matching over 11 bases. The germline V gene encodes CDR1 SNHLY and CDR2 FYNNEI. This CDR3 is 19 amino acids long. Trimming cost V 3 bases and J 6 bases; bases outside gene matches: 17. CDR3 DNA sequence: TGTGCCAGCAGTGAGTTAGGGACTAGCGGCAAGCGGGGGGAGGATACGCAGTATTTT. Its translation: CASSELGTSGKRGEDTQYF.

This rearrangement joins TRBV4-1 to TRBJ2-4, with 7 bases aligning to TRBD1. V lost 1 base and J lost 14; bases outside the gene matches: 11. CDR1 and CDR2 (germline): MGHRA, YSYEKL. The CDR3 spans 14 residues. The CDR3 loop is CASSQVEGAGSKYF. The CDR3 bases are TGCGCCAGCAGCCAAGTTGAGGGGGCCGGGTCAAAGTACTTC.

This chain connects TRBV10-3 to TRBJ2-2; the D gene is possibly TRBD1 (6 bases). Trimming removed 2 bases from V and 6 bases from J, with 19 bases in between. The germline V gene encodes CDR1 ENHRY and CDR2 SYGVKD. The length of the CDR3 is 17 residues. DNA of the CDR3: TGTGCCATCAGTGAGACTCAACTAGGGGGAAAGGCCGGGGAGCTGTTTTTT. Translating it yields CAISETQLGGKAGELFF.

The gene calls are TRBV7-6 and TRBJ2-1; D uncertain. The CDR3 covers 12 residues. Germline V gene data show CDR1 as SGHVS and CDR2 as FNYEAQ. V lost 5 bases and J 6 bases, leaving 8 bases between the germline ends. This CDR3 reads CASSPPVNEQFF. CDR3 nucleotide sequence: TGTGCCAGCAGCCCCCCCGTCAATGAGCAGTTCTTC.

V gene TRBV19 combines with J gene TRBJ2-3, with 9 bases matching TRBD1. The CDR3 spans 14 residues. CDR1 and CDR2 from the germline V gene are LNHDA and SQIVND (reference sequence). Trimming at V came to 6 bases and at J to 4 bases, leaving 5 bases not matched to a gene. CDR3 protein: CASSNRGRADTQYF. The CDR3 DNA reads TGTGCCAGTAGCAACAGGGGGCGCGCAGATACGCAGTATTTT.

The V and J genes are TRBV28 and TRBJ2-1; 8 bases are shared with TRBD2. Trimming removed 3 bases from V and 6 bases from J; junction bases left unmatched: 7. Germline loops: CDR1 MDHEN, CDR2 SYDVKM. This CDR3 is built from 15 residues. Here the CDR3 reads CASSFASGYFNEQFF. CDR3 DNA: TGTGCCAGCAGTTTTGCTAGCGGGTATTTCAATGAGCAGTTCTTC.

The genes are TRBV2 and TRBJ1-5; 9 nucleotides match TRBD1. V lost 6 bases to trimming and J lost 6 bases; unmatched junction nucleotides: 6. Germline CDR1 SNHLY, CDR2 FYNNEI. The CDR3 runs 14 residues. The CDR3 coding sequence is TGTGCCAGCAGCGATAGACAGGGGGTTCAGCCCCAGCATTTT. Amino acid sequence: CASSDRQGVQPQHF.

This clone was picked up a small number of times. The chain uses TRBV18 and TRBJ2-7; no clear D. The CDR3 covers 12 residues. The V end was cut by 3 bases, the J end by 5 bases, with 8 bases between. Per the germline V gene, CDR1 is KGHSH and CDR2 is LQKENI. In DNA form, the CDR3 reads TGTGCCAGCTCACCGCAGGTCCACGAGCAGTACTTC. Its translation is CASSPQVHEQYF.

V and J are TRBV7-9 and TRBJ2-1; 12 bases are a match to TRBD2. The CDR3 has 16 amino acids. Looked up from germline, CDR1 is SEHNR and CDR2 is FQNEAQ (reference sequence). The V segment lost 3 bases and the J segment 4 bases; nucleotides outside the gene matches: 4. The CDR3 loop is CASSFRGTSGYNEQFF. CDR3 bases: TGTGCCAGCAGCTTTCGAGGGACTAGCGGGTACAATGAGCAGTTCTTC.

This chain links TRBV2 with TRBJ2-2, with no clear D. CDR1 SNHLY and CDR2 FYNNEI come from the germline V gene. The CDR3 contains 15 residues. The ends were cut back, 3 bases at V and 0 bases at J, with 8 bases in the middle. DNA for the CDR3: TGTGCCAGCAGTGAGCAGATCGCGAACACCGGGGAGCTGTTTTTT. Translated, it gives CASSEQIANTGELFF. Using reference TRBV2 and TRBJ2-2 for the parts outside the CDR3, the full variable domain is EPEVTQTPSHQVTQMGQEVILRCVPISNHLYFYWYRQILGQKVEFLVSFYNNEISEKSEIFDDQFSVERPDGSNFTLKIRSTKLEDSAMYFCASSEQIANTGELFFGEGSRLTVL.